This paragraph reports one TCR beta chain. Antigen specificity is unknown. Libraries of TRB cDNA were made by 5' RACE and carried UMIs. One entry per CDR3 protein, without DNA, is what TCRdb gives after re-calling the 5' RACE reads. With 60,000 to 65,000 distinct CDR3 sequences in the sample, the ten largest clones hold under 0.9%. The entry originates in a study of CXCR3-negative and CXCR3-positive naive CD8 T cells. Study findings and constraints: A higher hydrophobicity marked the TRB CDR3s of CXCR3-positive naive cells versus CXCR3-negative naive cells.

This CDR3 region has 14 residues. The V gene's germline CDR1 is MNHNS and CDR2 SASEGT. This receptor was taken from a human donor in good health. Some clones in this sample may be carry-over from other donors' samples. This chain uses TRBV6-1 with TRBJ1-1. The material sequenced was naive CXCR3+ CD8+ T cells from blood. Subset in this sample: CD45RO-CCR7+CD27+CD95- naive CD8+ T cells expressing CXCR3 (TNR3+). The CDR3: CASSEGSSSTEAFF.